A selection of T cell receptor beta chains follows, all from one sample in a study of cytomegalovirus exposure and HLA in healthy donors. Clones were read by immunoSEQ multiplex PCR, and TCRdb kept only the in-frame ones, dropping some. Here the sample spans some 150,000 clones, approximately 80% being singletons. Sequenced: PBMCs. These TCRs come from a man between 40 and 49 years old in good health and CMV-seropositive. The CDR3 runs from the conserved cysteine through the conserved F or W.

j_call: TRBJ1-5
v_call: TRBV27
cdr3_length: 16
cdr3_aa: CASSPIRGTDNQPQHF

j_call: TRBJ2-7
v_call: TRBV5-6
cdr3_length: 14
cdr3_aa: CASSSYSPHYEQYF

j_call: TRBJ1-1
v_call: TRBV12-5
cdr3_length: 16
cdr3_aa: CASGLRLTGVRTEAFF

j_call: TRBJ1-4
v_call: TRBV7-9
cdr3_length: 14
cdr3_aa: CASSMGHVNEKLFF

j_call: TRBJ1-2
v_call: TRBV2
cdr3_length: 15
cdr3_aa: CASSELGVPVYGYTF

j_call: TRBJ2-3
v_call: TRBV5-4
cdr3_length: 17
cdr3_aa: CASRPGQGAPSTDTQYF

j_call: TRBJ2-7
v_call: TRBV9
cdr3_length: 14
cdr3_aa: CASSGGVKLGEQYF

j_call: TRBJ2-5
v_call: TRBV7-2
cdr3_length: 14
cdr3_aa: CASSRGHFQETQYF

j_call: TRBJ2-2
v_call: TRBV27
cdr3_length: 15
cdr3_aa: CASSLEPGGTGELFF

j_call: TRBJ2-3
v_call: TRBV27
cdr3_length: 15
cdr3_aa: CASSLKNRVTDTQYF

j_call: TRBJ1-1
v_call: TRBV7-3
cdr3_length: 16
cdr3_aa: CASSLTGGAGNTEAFF

j_call: TRBJ1-3
v_call: TRBV5-1
cdr3_length: 20
cdr3_aa: CASSTGAGGGHAYSGNTIYF

j_call: TRBJ1-4
v_call: TRBV7-6
cdr3_length: 16
cdr3_aa: CASSVRGDGTNEKLFF

j_call: TRBJ2-1
v_call: TRBV7-2
cdr3_length: 15
cdr3_aa: CASSFMGGGINEQFF

j_call: TRBJ1-1
v_call: TRBV30
cdr3_length: 13
cdr3_aa: CACPGPWGTEAFF

j_call: TRBJ1-1
v_call: TRBV7-9
cdr3_length: 12
cdr3_aa: CASSRYLTEAFF

j_call: TRBJ1-1
v_call: TRBV19
cdr3_length: 13
cdr3_aa: CASMGDRGTEAFF

j_call: TRBJ2-5
v_call: TRBV5-4
cdr3_length: 14
cdr3_aa: CASSSPSGQETQYF

j_call: TRBJ2-2
v_call: TRBV25-1
cdr3_length: 15
cdr3_aa: CASSDTSGSTGELFF

j_call: TRBJ2-7
v_call: TRBV19
cdr3_length: 15
cdr3_aa: CASSPGLDPTYEQYF

j_call: TRBJ1-2
v_call: TRBV5-5
cdr3_length: 13
cdr3_aa: CASSLGRNYGYTF

j_call: TRBJ2-1
v_call: TRBV6-4
cdr3_length: 14
cdr3_aa: CASSELAGANEQFF

j_call: TRBJ1-2
v_call: TRBV19
cdr3_length: 16
cdr3_aa: CASTPVGTGFFYGYTF

j_call: TRBJ2-5
v_call: TRBV7-9
cdr3_length: 13
cdr3_aa: CASRNTGFETQYF

j_call: TRBJ1-2
v_call: TRBV15
cdr3_length: 15
cdr3_aa: CATSRDPREYYGYTF

j_call: TRBJ1-2
v_call: TRBV7-2
cdr3_length: 13
cdr3_aa: CASSLKPGEGYTF

j_call: TRBJ2-5
v_call: TRBV11-3
cdr3_length: 17
cdr3_aa: CASSLGDRSERGTAQYF

j_call: TRBJ1-2
v_call: TRBV18
cdr3_length: 15
cdr3_aa: CASSLGDRAFYGYTF

j_call: TRBJ1-2
v_call: TRBV27
cdr3_length: 14
cdr3_aa: CASRGTGRNYGYTF

j_call: TRBJ1-2
v_call: TRBV9
cdr3_length: 15
cdr3_aa: CASTKTPGANYGYTF

j_call: TRBJ1-1
v_call: TRBV5-1
cdr3_length: 15
cdr3_aa: CASSAGQGPNTEAFF

j_call: TRBJ1-1
v_call: TRBV6-1
cdr3_length: 20
cdr3_aa: CASSERPDGSDPGWNTEAFF

j_call: TRBJ1-3
v_call: TRBV30
cdr3_length: 14
cdr3_aa: CAWGRGGAGNTIYF

j_call: TRBJ2-1
v_call: TRBV9
cdr3_length: 10
cdr3_aa: CASGQNGEFF

j_call: TRBJ2-5
v_call: TRBV29-1
cdr3_length: 14
cdr3_aa: CSVSRWGDPETQYF

j_call: TRBJ2-5
v_call: TRBV7-6
cdr3_length: 14
cdr3_aa: CASIPNTGGETQYF

j_call: TRBJ2-1
v_call: TRBV27
cdr3_length: 13
cdr3_aa: CASSLSGLASSFF

j_call: TRBJ2-7
v_call: TRBV11-2
cdr3_length: 15
cdr3_aa: CASSLDLGQNYEQYF

j_call: TRBJ1-5
v_call: TRBV19
cdr3_length: 15
cdr3_aa: CASSIIFTDYQPQHF

j_call: TRBJ2-7
v_call: TRBV19
cdr3_length: 15
cdr3_aa: CASSMRLANPYEQYF

j_call: TRBJ2-7
v_call: TRBV19
cdr3_length: 15
cdr3_aa: CASSRGLAGGYEQYF

j_call: TRBJ2-2
v_call: TRBV2
cdr3_length: 15
cdr3_aa: CASSEQGLATGELFF

j_call: TRBJ1-5
v_call: TRBV4-3
cdr3_length: 15
cdr3_aa: CASSQEYFSNQPQHF

j_call: TRBJ2-1
v_call: TRBV7-9
cdr3_length: 12
cdr3_aa: CASSRSYREQFF

j_call: TRBJ1-1
v_call: TRBV5-1
cdr3_length: 13
cdr3_aa: CASSLQGATEAFF

j_call: TRBJ1-4
v_call: TRBV2
cdr3_length: 11
cdr3_aa: CASNRNEKLFF

j_call: TRBJ2-7
v_call: TRBV19
cdr3_length: 15
cdr3_aa: CASSIIAALPYEQYF

j_call: TRBJ1-1
v_call: TRBV5-6
cdr3_length: 16
cdr3_aa: CASSLMGPIMNTEAFF